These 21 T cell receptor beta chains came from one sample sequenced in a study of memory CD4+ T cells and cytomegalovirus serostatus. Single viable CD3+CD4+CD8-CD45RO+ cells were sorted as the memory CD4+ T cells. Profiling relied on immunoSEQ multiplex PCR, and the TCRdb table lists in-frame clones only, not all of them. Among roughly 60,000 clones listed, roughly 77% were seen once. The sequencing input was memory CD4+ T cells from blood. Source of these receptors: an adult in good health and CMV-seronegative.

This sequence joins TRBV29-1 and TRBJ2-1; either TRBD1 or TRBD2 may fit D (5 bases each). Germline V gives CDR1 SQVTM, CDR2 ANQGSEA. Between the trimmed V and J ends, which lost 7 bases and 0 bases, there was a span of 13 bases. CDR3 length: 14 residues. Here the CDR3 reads CSAGGRSSYNEQFF. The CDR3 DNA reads TGCAGCGCTGGGGGAAGGAGCTCCTACAATGAGCAGTTCTTC.

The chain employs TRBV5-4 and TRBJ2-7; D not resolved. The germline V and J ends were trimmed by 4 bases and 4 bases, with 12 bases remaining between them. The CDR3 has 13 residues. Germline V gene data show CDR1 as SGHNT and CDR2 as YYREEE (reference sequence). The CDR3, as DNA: TGTGCCAGCAGCGCTCCTAGAACGTACGAGCAGTACTTC. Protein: CASSAPRTYEQYF.

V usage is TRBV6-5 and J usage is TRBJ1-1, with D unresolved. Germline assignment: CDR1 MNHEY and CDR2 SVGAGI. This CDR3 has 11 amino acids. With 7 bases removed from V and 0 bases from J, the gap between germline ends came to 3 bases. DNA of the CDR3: TGTGCCAGCACTATGAACACTGAAGCTTTCTTT. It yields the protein CASTMNTEAFF.

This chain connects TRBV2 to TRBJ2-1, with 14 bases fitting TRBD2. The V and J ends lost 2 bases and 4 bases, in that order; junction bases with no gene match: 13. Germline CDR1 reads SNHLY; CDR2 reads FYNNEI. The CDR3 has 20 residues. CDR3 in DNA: TGTGCCAGCAGTGAACCCGGGACTAGCGGGAGTAGTACGATTTACAATGAGCAGTTCTTC. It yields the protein CASSEPGTSGSSTIYNEQFF.

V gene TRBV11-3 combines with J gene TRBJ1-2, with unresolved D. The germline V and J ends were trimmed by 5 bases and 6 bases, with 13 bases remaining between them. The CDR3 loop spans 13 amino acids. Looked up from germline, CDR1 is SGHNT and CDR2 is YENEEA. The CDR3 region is CASSILAGDGYTF. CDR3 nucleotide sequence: TGTGCCAGCAGCATACTGGCGGGTGATGGCTACACCTTC.

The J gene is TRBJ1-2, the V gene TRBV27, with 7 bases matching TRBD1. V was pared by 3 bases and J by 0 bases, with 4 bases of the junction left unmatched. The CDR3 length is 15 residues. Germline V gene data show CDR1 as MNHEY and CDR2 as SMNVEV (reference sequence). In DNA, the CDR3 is TGTGCCAGCAGTTTCATCGACAGGGCTAACTATGGCTACACCTTC. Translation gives CASSFIDRANYGYTF.

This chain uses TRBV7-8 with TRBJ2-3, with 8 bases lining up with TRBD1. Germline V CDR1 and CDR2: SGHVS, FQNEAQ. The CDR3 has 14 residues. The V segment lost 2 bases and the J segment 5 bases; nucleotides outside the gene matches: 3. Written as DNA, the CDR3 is TGTGCCAGCAGCTTACAGGGGGCTAAAGATACGCAGTATTTT. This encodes CASSLQGAKDTQYF.

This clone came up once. Written as DNA, the CDR3 is TGCGCCAGCAGCCAAAGTCGGGGGGCGGCAGGAGGAGGCTACACCTTC. Its translation is CASSQSRGAAGGGYTF. The chain links TRBV5-1 to TRBJ1-2; D is perhaps TRBD1 (6 bases). Germline V gives CDR1 SGHRS, CDR2 YFSETQ. This CDR3 spans 16 amino acids. Trimming removed 4 bases at V and 8 bases at J, with 24 bases between.

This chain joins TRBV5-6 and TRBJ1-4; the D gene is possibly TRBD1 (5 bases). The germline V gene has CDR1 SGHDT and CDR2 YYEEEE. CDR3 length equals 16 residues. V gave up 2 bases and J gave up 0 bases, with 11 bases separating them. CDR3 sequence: CASSFIDRATNEKLFF. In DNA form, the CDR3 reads TGTGCCAGCAGCTTCATAGACAGAGCAACTAATGAAAAACTGTTTTTT.

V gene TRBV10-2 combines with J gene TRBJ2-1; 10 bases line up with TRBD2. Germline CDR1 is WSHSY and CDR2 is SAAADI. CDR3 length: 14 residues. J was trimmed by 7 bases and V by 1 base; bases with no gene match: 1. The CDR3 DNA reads TGCGCCAGCAGTGAGTGGACTAGCGGAAATGAGCAGTTCTTC. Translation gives CASSEWTSGNEQFF.

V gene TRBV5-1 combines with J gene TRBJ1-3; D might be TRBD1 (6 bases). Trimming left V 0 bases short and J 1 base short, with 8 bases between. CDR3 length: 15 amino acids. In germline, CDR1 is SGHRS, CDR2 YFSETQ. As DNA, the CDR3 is TGCGCCAGCAGCTTGGCCACAGGGTCTGGAAACACCATATATTTT. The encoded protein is CASSLATGSGNTIYF.

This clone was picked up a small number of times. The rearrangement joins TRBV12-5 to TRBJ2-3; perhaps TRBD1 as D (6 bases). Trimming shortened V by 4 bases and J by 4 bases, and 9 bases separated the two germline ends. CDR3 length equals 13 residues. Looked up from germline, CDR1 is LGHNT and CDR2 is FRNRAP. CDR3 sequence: CASGSAGADTQYF. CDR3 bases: TGTGCTAGTGGTTCTGCAGGGGCAGATACGCAGTATTTT.

The CDR3 region has the DNA TGCAGCGTTGGCGGACAGGGGCAGGGGAAGACCCAGTACTTC. It encodes CSVGGQGQGKTQYF. This chain connects TRBV29-1 to TRBJ2-5; TRBD1 matches 9 bases. J lost 6 bases, V lost 4 bases, and 9 bases had no gene match. The CDR3 is made up of 14 amino acids. Germline-derived CDR1 and CDR2 are SQVTM and ANQGSEA.

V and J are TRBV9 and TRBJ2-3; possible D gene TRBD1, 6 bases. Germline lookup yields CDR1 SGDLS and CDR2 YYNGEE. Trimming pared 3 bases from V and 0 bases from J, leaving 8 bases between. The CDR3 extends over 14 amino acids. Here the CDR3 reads CASSGTASTDTQYF. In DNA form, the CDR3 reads TGTGCCAGCAGCGGGACAGCAAGCACAGATACGCAGTATTTT.

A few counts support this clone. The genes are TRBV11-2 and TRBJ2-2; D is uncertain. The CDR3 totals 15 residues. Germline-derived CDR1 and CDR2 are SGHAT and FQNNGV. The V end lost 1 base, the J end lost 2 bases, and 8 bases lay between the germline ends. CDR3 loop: CASSLGGLNTGELFF. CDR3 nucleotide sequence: TGTGCCAGCAGCTTAGGAGGATTAAACACCGGGGAGCTGTTTTTT.

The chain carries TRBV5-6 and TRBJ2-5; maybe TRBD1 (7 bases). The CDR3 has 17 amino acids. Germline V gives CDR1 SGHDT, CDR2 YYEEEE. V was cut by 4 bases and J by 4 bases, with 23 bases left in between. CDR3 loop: CASSPWRGLQGGETQYF. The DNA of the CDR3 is TGTGCCAGCAGCCCCTGGAGGGGACTCCAGGGGGGAGAGACCCAGTACTTC.

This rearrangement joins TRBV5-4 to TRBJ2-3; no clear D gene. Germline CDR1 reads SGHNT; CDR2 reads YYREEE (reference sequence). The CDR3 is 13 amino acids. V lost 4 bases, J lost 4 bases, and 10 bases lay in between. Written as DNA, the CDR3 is TGTGCCAGCAGCGGGATGGAAGCAGATACGCAGTATTTT. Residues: CASSGMEADTQYF.

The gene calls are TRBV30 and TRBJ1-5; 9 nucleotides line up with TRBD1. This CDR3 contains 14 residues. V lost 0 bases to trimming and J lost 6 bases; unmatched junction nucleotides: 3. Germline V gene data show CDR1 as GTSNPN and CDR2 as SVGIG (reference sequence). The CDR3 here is CAWSVGTGLQPQHF. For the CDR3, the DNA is TGTGCCTGGAGTGTAGGGACAGGGCTTCAGCCCCAGCATTTT.

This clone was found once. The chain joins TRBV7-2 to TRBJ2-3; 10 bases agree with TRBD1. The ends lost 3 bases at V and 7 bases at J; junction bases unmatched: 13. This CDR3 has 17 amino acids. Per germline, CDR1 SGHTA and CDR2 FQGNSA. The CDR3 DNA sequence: TGTGCCAGCAGCTTTAAGACCGGGACAGGGGTCGGGAATACGCAGTATTTT. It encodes CASSFKTGTGVGNTQYF.

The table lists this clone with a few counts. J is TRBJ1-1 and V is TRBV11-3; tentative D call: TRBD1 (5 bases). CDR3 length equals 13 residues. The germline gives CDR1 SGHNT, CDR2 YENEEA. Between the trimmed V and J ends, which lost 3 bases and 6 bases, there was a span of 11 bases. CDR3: CASSLGQIAEAFF. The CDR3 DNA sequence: TGTGCCAGCAGCTTGGGGCAGATCGCTGAAGCTTTCTTT. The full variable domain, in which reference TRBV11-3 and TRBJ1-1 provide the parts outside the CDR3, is EAGVVQSPRYKIIEKKQPVAFWCNPISGHNTLYWYLQNLGQGPELLIRYENEEAVDDSQLPKDRFSAERLKGVDSTLKIQPAELGDSAVYLCASSLGQIAEAFFGQGTRLTVV.

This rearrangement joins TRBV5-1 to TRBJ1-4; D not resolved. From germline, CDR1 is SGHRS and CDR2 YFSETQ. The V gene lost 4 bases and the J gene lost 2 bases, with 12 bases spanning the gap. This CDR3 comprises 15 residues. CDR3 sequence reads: CASSPGGSTNEKLFF. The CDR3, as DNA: TGCGCCAGCAGCCCTGGCGGGTCGACTAATGAAAAACTGTTTTTT.